Listed below are T cell receptor beta chains from one sample, sequenced in a study of T cell responses to AZD1222 COVID-19 vaccine. The assay was immunoSEQ multiplex PCR, and TCRdb's table has in-frame clones only and misses some. The data show over 110,000 clones, around nine tenths seen once. Sequenced here: peripheral blood, sampled on day 0 of AZD1222 vaccination. These receptors were taken from an adult in good health. The CDR3 runs from the conserved cysteine through the conserved F or W. The D gene is left open where the match is weak. Clone size is not always given. Where it is, it says once, few, many or a class for expanded clones.

v_call	j_call	clone_size	d_call	cdr3_aa	cdr3_nt
TRBV5-5	TRBJ2-1	.	TRBD2	CASTPLPGGLNEQFF	TGTGCCAGCACCCCTTTACCGGGGGGGCTCAATGAGCAGTTCTTC
TRBV5-5	TRBJ1-6	.	TRBD1	CASSTDRASSPLHF	TGTGCCAGCAGCACGGACAGGGCCAGCTCACCCCTCCACTTT
TRBV5-5	TRBJ2-3	.	.	CASSRTAGRTDTQYF	TGTGCCAGCAGCCGAACCGCAGGGAGAACAGATACGCAGTATTTT
TRBV5-1	TRBJ2-1	.	TRBD2	CASSFGGSYNEQFF	TGCGCCAGCAGCTTCGGGGGGTCTTACAATGAGCAGTTCTTC
TRBV28	TRBJ2-1	.	.	CASSSIPSSYNEQFF	TGTGCCAGCAGTTCAATCCCTAGCTCCTACAATGAGCAGTTCTTC
TRBV5-1	TRBJ1-2	.	TRBD1	CASSLGQGQGYTF	TGCGCCAGCAGCTTGGGACAGGGACAGGGCTACACCTTC
TRBV3-1/TRBV3-2	TRBJ1-5	.	TRBD1	CASSPGQGANQPQHF	TGTGCCAGCAGCCCGGGACAGGGAGCCAATCAGCCCCAGCATTTT
TRBV7-9	TRBJ2-7	.	.	CASSLRDGISYEQYF	TGTGCCAGCAGCCTCCGGGACGGAATCTCCTACGAGCAGTACTTC
TRBV4-1	TRBJ1-2	.	.	CASSQETAANYGYTF	TGCGCCAGCAGCCAAGAAACAGCAGCTAACTATGGCTACACCTTC
TRBV4-1	TRBJ1-1	.	.	CASSQPPLTEAFF	TGCGCCAGCAGCCAACCCCCTTTGACTGAAGCTTTCTTT
TRBV2	TRBJ1-1	.	TRBD1	CASGDRGHTEAFF	TGTGCCAGCGGGGACAGGGGGCACACTGAAGCTTTCTTT
TRBV4-1	TRBJ1-3	.	.	CASSPIGRNSGNTIYF	TGCGCCAGCAGCCCTATCGGACGAAACTCTGGAAACACCATATATTTT
TRBV11-2	TRBJ1-4	.	TRBD1	CASSPNRGLNEKLFF	TGTGCCAGCAGCCCTAACAGGGGGCTTAATGAAAAACTGTTTTTT
TRBV19	TRBJ2-3	once	.	CASSIGGTQYF	TGTGCCAGTAGTATAGGGGGTACGCAGTATTTT
TRBV10-2	TRBJ2-7	.	.	CASTPLAPGESSYEQYF	TGCGCCAGCACACCCCTAGCCCCAGGGGAGAGCTCCTACGAGCAGTACTTC
TRBV7-3	TRBJ1-6	.	.	CASSSSYNSPLHF	TGTGCCAGCAGCTCCTCCTATAATTCACCCCTCCACTTT
TRBV12-5	TRBJ1-1	.	.	CASGLAYSHRAFF	TGTGCTAGTGGTTTGGCCTATTCCCATAGGGCTTTCTTT
TRBV2	TRBJ2-7	.	.	CASRDRTYEQYF	TGTGCCAGCAGGGACAGAACCTACGAGCAGTACTTC
TRBV28	TRBJ2-1	.	.	CASSLGRPYNEQFF	TGTGCCAGCAGTTTGGGCAGGCCTTACAATGAGCAGTTCTTC
TRBV27	TRBJ2-6	once	.	CASRGWRQSSGANVLTF	TGTGCCAGCAGGGGCTGGCGACAGAGCTCTGGGGCCAACGTCCTGACTTTC
TRBV6-5	TRBJ2-1	.	.	CASSAGRIAGEQFF	TGTGCCAGCAGCGCGGGTCGCATTGCGGGGGAGCAGTTCTTC
TRBV9	TRBJ2-1	.	TRBD1	CASSPTDREQFF	TGTGCCAGCAGCCCGACGGACAGGGAGCAGTTCTTC
TRBV29-1	TRBJ1-5	few	TRBD1	CSVVEGAGNQPQHF	TGCAGCGTTGTGGAGGGGGCAGGTAATCAGCCCCAGCATTTT
TRBV9	TRBJ2-3	.	.	CASCVEGLSDTQYF	TGTGCCAGCTGCGTAGAGGGGCTCTCAGATACGCAGTATTTT
TRBV5-6	TRBJ2-7	.	.	CASSFSYEQYF	TGTGCCAGCAGTTTCTCCTACGAGCAGTACTTC
TRBV9	TRBJ2-2	.	.	CASSPLGARAHTGELFF	TGTGCCAGCAGCCCCCTTGGGGCCAGGGCTCACACCGGGGAGCTGTTTTTT
TRBV5-1	TRBJ2-7	.	.	CASSPAHDEQYF	TGCGCCAGCAGCCCCGCACATGACGAGCAGTACTTC
TRBV9	TRBJ2-1	.	.	CASSVVSGLYNEQFF	TGTGCCAGCAGCGTAGTTAGCGGCCTATACAATGAGCAGTTCTTC